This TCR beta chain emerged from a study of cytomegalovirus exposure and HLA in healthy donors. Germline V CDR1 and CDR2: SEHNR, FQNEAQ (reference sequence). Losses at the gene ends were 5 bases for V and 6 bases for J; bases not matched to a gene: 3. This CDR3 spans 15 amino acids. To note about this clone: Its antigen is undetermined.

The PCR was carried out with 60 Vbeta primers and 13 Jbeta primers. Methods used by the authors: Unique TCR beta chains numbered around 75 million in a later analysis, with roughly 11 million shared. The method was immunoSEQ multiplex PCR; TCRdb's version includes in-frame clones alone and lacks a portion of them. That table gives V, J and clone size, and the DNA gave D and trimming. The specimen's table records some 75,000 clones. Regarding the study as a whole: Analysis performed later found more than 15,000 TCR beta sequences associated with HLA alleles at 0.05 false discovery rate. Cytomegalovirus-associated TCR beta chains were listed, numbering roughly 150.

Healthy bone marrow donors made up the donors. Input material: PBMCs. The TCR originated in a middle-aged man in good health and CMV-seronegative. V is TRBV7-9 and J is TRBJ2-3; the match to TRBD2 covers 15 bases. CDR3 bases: TGTGCCAGCAGCCTAGGACTAGCGGGAGGGGATACGCAGTATTTT. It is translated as CASSLGLAGGDTQYF.